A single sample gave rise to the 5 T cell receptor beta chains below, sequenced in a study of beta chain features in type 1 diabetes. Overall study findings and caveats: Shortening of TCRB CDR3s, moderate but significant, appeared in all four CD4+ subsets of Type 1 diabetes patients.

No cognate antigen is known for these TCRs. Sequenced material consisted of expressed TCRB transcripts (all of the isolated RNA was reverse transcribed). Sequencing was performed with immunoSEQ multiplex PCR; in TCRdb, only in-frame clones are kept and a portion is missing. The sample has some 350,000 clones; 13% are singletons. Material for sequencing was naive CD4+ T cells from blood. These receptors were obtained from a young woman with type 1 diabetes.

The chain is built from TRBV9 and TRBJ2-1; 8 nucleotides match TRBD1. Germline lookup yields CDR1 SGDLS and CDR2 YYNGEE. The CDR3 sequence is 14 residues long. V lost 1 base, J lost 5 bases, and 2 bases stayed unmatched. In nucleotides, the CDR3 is TGTGCCAGCAGCGTAAACAGGGGGGACAATGAGCAGTTCTTC. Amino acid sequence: CASSVNRGDNEQFF.

For the CDR3, the DNA is TGTGCTAGTGGACCTGGAGCGGGAGCCATCAATGAGCAGTTCTTC. It codes for CASGPGAGAINEQFF. This sequence joins TRBV12-5 and TRBJ2-1; TRBD2 matches at 8 bases. Germline CDR1 and CDR2: LGHNT and FRNRAP. V lost 6 bases to trimming and J lost 6 bases; unmatched junction nucleotides: 10. CDR3 length equals 15 residues.

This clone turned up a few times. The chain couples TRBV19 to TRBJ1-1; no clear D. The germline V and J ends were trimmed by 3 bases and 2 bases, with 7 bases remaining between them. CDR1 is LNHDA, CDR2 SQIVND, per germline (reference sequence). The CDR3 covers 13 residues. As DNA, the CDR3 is TGTGCCAGTAGTATTCTCGTTAACACTGAAGCTTTCTTT. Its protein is CASSILVNTEAFF. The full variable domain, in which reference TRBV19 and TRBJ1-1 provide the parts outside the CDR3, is DGGITQSPKYLFRKEGQNVTLSCEQNLNHDAMYWYRQDPGQGLRLIYYSQIVNDFQKGDIAEGYSVSREKKESFPLTVTSAQKNPTAFYLCASSILVNTEAFFGQGTRLTVV.

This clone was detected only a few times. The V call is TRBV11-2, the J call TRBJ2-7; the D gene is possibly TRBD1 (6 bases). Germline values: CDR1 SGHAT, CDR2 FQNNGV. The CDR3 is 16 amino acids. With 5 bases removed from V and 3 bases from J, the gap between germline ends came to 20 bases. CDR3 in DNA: TGTGCCAGCAGCCCGCTAGGGGGACGGTTCTTCTACGAGCAGTACGTC. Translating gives CASSPLGGRFFYEQYV.

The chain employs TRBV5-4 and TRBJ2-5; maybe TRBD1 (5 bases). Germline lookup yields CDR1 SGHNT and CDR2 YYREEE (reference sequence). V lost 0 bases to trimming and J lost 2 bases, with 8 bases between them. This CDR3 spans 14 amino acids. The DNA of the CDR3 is TGTGCCAGCAGCTTGGGTAGGGGACAAGAGACCCAGTACTTC. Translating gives CASSLGRGQETQYF.